This T cell receptor beta chain was sequenced for a study of beta chain features in type 1 diabetes. Study conclusions and caveats: Moderate but significant shortening of TCRB CDR3s was recorded in all four CD4+ subsets from Type 1 diabetes patients.

This clone has just a few counts. Its target is unknown. Sequenced material consisted of expressed TCRB transcripts (all of the isolated RNA was reverse transcribed). Method: immunoSEQ multiplex PCR; TCRdb's copy keeps in-frame clones and lacks some. The profile shows 300,000 to 400,000 clones, about a tenth of them singletons. Germline assignment: CDR1 LGHNA and CDR2 YSLEER. This CDR3 is 14 amino acids long. The ends lost 0 bases at V and 8 bases at J; junction bases unmatched: 3. The chain has TRBV4-3 and TRBJ1-4; 7 bases map to TRBD1. The source of this sequence is a man aged 25-45 years with type 1 diabetes. The specimen sequenced was central memory CD4+ T cells from blood. CDR3 nucleotides: TGCGCCAGCAGCCAAGAACAGGGGCGAGAAAAACTGTTTTTT. Residues: CASSQEQGREKLFF.